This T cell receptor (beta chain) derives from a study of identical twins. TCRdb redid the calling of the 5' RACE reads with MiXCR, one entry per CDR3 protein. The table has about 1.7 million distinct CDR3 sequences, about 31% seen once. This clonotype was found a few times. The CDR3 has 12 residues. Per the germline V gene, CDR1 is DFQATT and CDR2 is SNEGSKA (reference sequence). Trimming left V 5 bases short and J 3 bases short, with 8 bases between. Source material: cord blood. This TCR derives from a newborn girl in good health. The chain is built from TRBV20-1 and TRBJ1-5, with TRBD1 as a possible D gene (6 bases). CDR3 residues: CSAHRDNQPQHF. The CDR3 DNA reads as TGCAGTGCTCACAGGGACAATCAGCCCCAGCATTTT.